One and the same sample provided the 6 T cell receptor beta chains below, sequenced in a study of cytomegalovirus exposure and HLA in healthy donors. Generated by immunoSEQ multiplex PCR, the TCRdb table keeps only in-frame clones and is missing some. Of fewer than 150,000 clones in the sample, about 80% were seen once. The sample was PBMCs. These TCRs come from a young man in good health and CMV-seropositive.

The V and J genes are TRBV11-2 and TRBJ2-7; 7 bases map to TRBD1. The trim removed 5 bases at V and 2 bases at J, leaving 9 bases unmatched. CDR1 and CDR2 from the germline V gene are SGHAT and FQNNGV. This CDR3 region has 15 residues. The CDR3 loop reads CASSPHGTETYEQYF. DNA for the CDR3: TGTGCCAGCAGCCCACATGGGACAGAAACCTACGAGCAGTACTTC.

The rearrangement uses TRBV6-6 and TRBJ2-4; weak D call: TRBD1 (5 bases). Germline CDR1 MNHNY, CDR2 SVGAGI (reference sequence). V shed 4 bases and J shed 6 bases, with 19 bases lying between them. This CDR3 has 16 residues. Written as DNA, the CDR3 is TGTGCCAGCAGTTCCCACCTACAGGTCGACGGAAACATTCAGTACTTC. Translating gives CASSSHLQVDGNIQYF.

V usage is TRBV7-3 and J usage is TRBJ1-2; TRBD1 matches at 11 bases. This CDR3 is 14 amino acids long. With 5 bases clipped from V and 5 bases from J, the junction kept 4 bases outside the gene matches. CDR1 is SGHTA and CDR2 is FQGTGA in the germline V gene. Here the CDR3 reads CASSLGQGAYGYTF. As DNA, the CDR3 is TGTGCCAGCAGCCTCGGACAGGGGGCGTATGGCTACACCTTC. The full variable domain, in which reference TRBV7-3 and TRBJ1-2 provide the parts outside the CDR3, is GAGVSQTPSNKVTEKGKYVELRCDPISGHTALYWYRQSLGQGPEFLIYFQGTGAADDSGLPNDRFFAVRPEGSVSTLKIQRTERGDSAVYLCASSLGQGAYGYTFGSGTRLTVV.

The CDR3 is CASSPSGQGKETQYF. DNA for the CDR3: TGTGCCAGCTCACCCTCGGGACAGGGGAAAGAGACCCAGTACTTC. The chain carries TRBV18 and TRBJ2-5; 10 bases map to TRBD1. The trim removed 3 bases at V and 3 bases at J, leaving 4 bases unmatched. The CDR3 covers 15 residues. Germline CDR1 reads KGHSH; CDR2 reads LQKENI.

This chain links TRBV30 with TRBJ1-1; no clear D gene. This CDR3 comprises 13 residues. CDR1 GTSNPN and CDR2 SVGIG come from the germline V gene (reference sequence). Deletions cut 8 bases from V and 3 bases from J, with 16 bases between. The CDR3 sequence is CARSGGLDTEAFF. In DNA, the CDR3 is TGTGCCCGAAGCGGAGGGTTGGACACTGAAGCTTTCTTT.

The chain couples TRBV5-4 to TRBJ1-2; D gene unclear. V lost 4 bases and J 0 bases, leaving 16 bases between the germline ends. The germline gives CDR1 SGHNT, CDR2 YYREEE (reference sequence). The CDR3 consists of 16 residues. In nucleotides, the CDR3 is TGTGCCAGCAGCCTAAATCGCGGGCACTCTAACTATGGCTACACCTTC. Its protein product is CASSLNRGHSNYGYTF.